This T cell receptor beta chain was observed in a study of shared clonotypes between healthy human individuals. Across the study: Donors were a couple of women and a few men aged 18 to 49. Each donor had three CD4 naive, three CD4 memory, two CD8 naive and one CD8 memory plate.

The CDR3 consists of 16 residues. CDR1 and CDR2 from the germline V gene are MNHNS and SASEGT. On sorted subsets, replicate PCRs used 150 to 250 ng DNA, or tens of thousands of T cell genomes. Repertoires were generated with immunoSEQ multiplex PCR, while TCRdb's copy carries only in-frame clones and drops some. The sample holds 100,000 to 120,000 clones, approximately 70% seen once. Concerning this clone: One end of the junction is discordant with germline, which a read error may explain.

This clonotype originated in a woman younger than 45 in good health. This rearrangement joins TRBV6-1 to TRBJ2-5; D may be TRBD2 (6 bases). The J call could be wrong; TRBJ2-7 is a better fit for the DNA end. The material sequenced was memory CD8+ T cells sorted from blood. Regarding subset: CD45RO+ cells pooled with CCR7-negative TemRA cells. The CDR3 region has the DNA TGTGCCATCAGTGCGGGACTCAAAACCAGCTCCTACGAGCAGTACTTC. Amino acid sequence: CAISAGLKTSSYEQYF.